This note documents a single T cell receptor beta chain sequence. Its specificity is not known. Germline-derived CDR1 and CDR2 are KGHSH and LQKENI. This CDR3 spans 15 amino acids. Trimming removed 0 bases from V and 1 base from J, with 9 bases in between. The authors amplified TCR beta CDR3 regions from RNA transcripts. The first-round RT-PCR employed HTBI primers together with the Qiagen OneStep RT-PCR kit. A multiplex PCR was then performed as the second round. In TCRdb, the multiplex PCR reads were re-called with MiXCR into one record per CDR3 protein. The data show about 660,000 distinct CDR3 sequences, about 38% seen once. These data are taken from a study of Graves' ophthalmopathy and Graves' hyperthyroidism. Study conclusions and caveats: The blood repertoire also included most expanded thyroid clonotypes above 0.001 frequency. Sensitivity reached approximately 71% and specificity more than 72% when the model predicted ophthalmopathy progression.

J is TRBJ1-1 and V is TRBV18; a possible D gene is TRBD1 (5 bases). The receptor was isolated from an adult man with Graves' ophthalmopathy. Sample: peripheral blood. CDR3 nucleotide sequence: TGTGCCAGCTCACCACCCGGGACCCAGAACACTGAAGCTTTCTTT. Amino acid sequence: CASSPPGTQNTEAFF.